One and the same sample provided the 17 T cell receptor beta chains below, sequenced in a study of blood T cell repertoires in COVID-19. Sequenced by immunoSEQ multiplex PCR; TCRdb stores in-frame clones only, minus some. The sample carries about 330,000 clones, roughly 90% recorded once. Sample: PBMCs or T cells enriched from blood (not recorded which). The source of these receptors is a woman in her 30s who had recovered from COVID-19.

The chain carries TRBV2 and TRBJ2-2, with TRBD2 identical over 9 bases. The CDR3 totals 17 residues. The germline gives CDR1 SNHLY, CDR2 FYNNEI. With 8 bases clipped from V and 5 bases from J, the junction kept 15 bases outside the gene matches. In DNA, the CDR3 is TGTGCCAGCGGACTAGCGCAAGATCTGAGGGGGACCGGGGAGCTGTTTTTT. Translation gives CASGLAQDLRGTGELFF.

This chain links TRBV11-2 with TRBJ1-1; tentatively, D is TRBD1 (5 bases). Germline CDR1 SGHAT, CDR2 FQNNGV. This CDR3 spans 14 amino acids. V lost 5 bases to trimming and J lost 5 bases, with 15 bases between them. The CDR3 DNA reads TGTGCCAGCAGCCCGGGGACTGTTGGGACTGAAGCTTTCTTT. Protein product: CASSPGTVGTEAFF. The complete variable domain, with remaining parts taken from reference TRBV11-2 and TRBJ1-1, reads EAGVAQSPRYKIIEKRQSVAFWCNPISGHATLYWYQQILGQGPKLLIQFQNNGVVDDSQLPKDRFSAERLKGVDSTLKIQPAKLEDSAVYLCASSPGTVGTEAFFGQGTRLTVV.

This chain links TRBV5-4 with TRBJ2-1; D unresolved. Trimming removed 4 bases from V and 8 bases from J, with 25 bases in between. The CDR3 sequence is 17 residues long. Germline CDR1 SGHNT, CDR2 YYREEE (reference sequence). The CDR3: CASSRIGPLRAGDEQFF. CDR3 nucleotides: TGTGCCAGCAGCCGAATCGGCCCGCTTAGAGCAGGTGATGAGCAGTTCTTC.

The chain couples TRBV2 to TRBJ2-7; the match to TRBD1 covers 7 bases. The V and J ends lost 3 bases and 3 bases, in that order; junction bases with no gene match: 5. Germline CDR1 SNHLY, CDR2 FYNNEI. CDR3 length: 14 residues. CDR3 bases: TGTGCCAGCAGTGACCGGGACAGCAACTACGAGCAGTACTTC. It translates to CASSDRDSNYEQYF.

This rearrangement joins TRBV18 to TRBJ2-2; D uncertain. Germline V gene data show CDR1 as KGHSH and CDR2 as LQKENI. V was pared by 3 bases and J by 5 bases, with 4 bases between. There are 12 residues in the CDR3. CDR3: CASSPITGELFF. In nucleotides, the CDR3 is TGTGCCAGCTCACCTATTACCGGGGAGCTGTTTTTT.

The V and J genes are TRBV6-4 and TRBJ2-7; the match to TRBD2 covers 7 bases. The germline CDR1 and CDR2 sequences are MRHNA and SNTAGT. This CDR3 comprises 13 residues. The J segment lost 4 bases and the V segment lost 4 bases, leaving 4 bases of the junction unmatched. CDR3 in DNA: TGTGCCAGCAGTGCCGGGGAGGGGTACGAGCAGTACTTC. Translation: CASSAGEGYEQYF.

The rearrangement links TRBV10-3 to TRBJ2-3; TRBD1 matches at 7 bases. V shed 10 bases, J shed 6 bases, and the junction held 13 bases outside the gene matches. This CDR3 has 14 amino acids. The germline V gene has CDR1 ENHRY and CDR2 SYGVKD. The chain's CDR3 is CATAGDSSPDTQYF. As DNA, the CDR3 is TGTGCCACCGCCGGGGACAGCTCCCCGGATACGCAGTATTTT.

The gene calls are TRBV30 and TRBJ2-7, with 12 nucleotides matching TRBD1. Looked up from germline, CDR1 is GTSNPN and CDR2 is SVGIG (reference sequence). The V segment lost 3 bases and the J segment 6 bases; nucleotides outside the gene matches: 3. The CDR3 consists of 13 residues. DNA of the CDR3: TGTGCCTGGAGCCGGGACAGGGGGCTCGAGCAGTACTTC. Amino acid sequence: CAWSRDRGLEQYF.

This clone was observed once. This chain links TRBV6-1 with TRBJ2-7; D not certain. The CDR3 spans 11 residues. CDR1 is MNHNS and CDR2 is SASEGT in the germline V gene. V lost 3 bases, J lost 3 bases, and 3 bases lay in between. The CDR3 nucleotides read TGTGCCAGCAGTGACGGCTACGAGCAGTACTTC. It is translated as CASSDGYEQYF.

The chain uses TRBV28 and TRBJ1-2; D possibly corresponds to TRBD1 (6 bases). This CDR3 region has 13 residues. Per the germline V gene, CDR1 is MDHEN and CDR2 is SYDVKM. V lost 6 bases to trimming and J lost 4 bases, with 12 bases between them. The CDR3 nucleotides are TGTGCCAGCAGGGACAGTAGAATCTATGGCTACACCTTC. It translates to CASRDSRIYGYTF.

This clone was seen only once. The chain couples TRBV19 to TRBJ2-3, with 12 nucleotides matching TRBD2. The junction had 3 bases not matched to a gene; V was cut back by 6 bases and J by 2 bases. Per the germline V gene, CDR1 is LNHDA and CDR2 is SQIVND (reference sequence). This CDR3 spans 15 amino acids. CDR3 amino acids: CASRRTSGATDTQYF. The CDR3 DNA follows: TGTGCCAGTAGAAGGACTAGCGGGGCCACAGATACGCAGTATTTT.

CDR3: CASSQPPGQGYNSPLHF. The CDR3 DNA sequence: TGCGCCAGCAGCCAACCCCCGGGACAGGGTTATAATTCACCCCTCCACTTT. The gene calls are TRBV4-1 and TRBJ1-6; TRBD1 agrees at 9 bases. The trim removed 2 bases at V and 4 bases at J, leaving 6 bases unmatched. Germline V CDR1 and CDR2: MGHRA, YSYEKL. The CDR3 covers 17 residues.

The chain employs TRBV7-3 and TRBJ2-7; the D is unclear. Trimming removed 1 base at V and 0 bases at J, with 10 bases between. Per germline, CDR1 SGHTA and CDR2 FQGTGA. This CDR3 region has 15 residues. CDR3 sequence: CASSLMADSSYEQYF. DNA for the CDR3: TGTGCCAGCAGCTTAATGGCGGATAGCTCCTACGAGCAGTACTTC.

The chain carries TRBV19 and TRBJ2-2; 9 bases match TRBD1. The CDR3 spans 16 residues. The germline gives CDR1 LNHDA, CDR2 SQIVND (reference sequence). V shed 6 bases, J shed 7 bases, and the junction held 12 bases outside the gene matches. The CDR3 loop is CASSRAGTGYIGELFF. The CDR3 DNA reads TGTGCCAGTAGCCGAGCAGGGACAGGGTATATCGGGGAGCTGTTTTTT.

Here the CDR3 reads CASSQAGTGISPLHF. The CDR3 nucleotides read TGCGCCAGCAGCCAAGCCGGGACAGGGATCTCACCCCTCCACTTT. The chain couples TRBV4-1 to TRBJ1-6; TRBD1 matches at 9 bases. The CDR3 is 15 amino acids. V was pared by 1 base and J by 10 bases, with 5 bases of the junction left unmatched. The germline gives CDR1 MGHRA, CDR2 YSYEKL.

The chain carries TRBV7-8 and TRBJ2-2; D is perhaps TRBD1 (5 bases). CDR1 SGHVS and CDR2 FQNEAQ come from the germline V gene. The CDR3 covers 13 residues. V lost 5 bases, J lost 5 bases, and 9 bases lay in between. The CDR3 DNA reads as TGTGCCAGCAGCACAGGTGGTACCGGGGAGCTGTTTTTT. Translation gives CASSTGGTGELFF.

V gene TRBV15 combines with J gene TRBJ2-1; the match to TRBD1 covers 8 bases. The V and J ends lost 1 base and 2 bases, in that order; junction bases with no gene match: 1. The germline V gene has CDR1 LNHNV and CDR2 YYDKDF (reference sequence). The CDR3 is made up of 15 amino acids. The CDR3 sequence: CATSRGQGTYNEQFF. The CDR3 DNA sequence: TGTGCCACCAGCAGAGGACAGGGGACCTACAATGAGCAGTTCTTC.